This TCR beta chain emerged from a study of human T cells and chemical hapten exposure. The germline V and J ends were trimmed by 4 bases and 4 bases, with 10 bases remaining between them. There are 13 residues in the CDR3. The germline V gene has CDR1 SGDLS and CDR2 YYNGEE. TCRdb re-analysed the RACE reads in MiXCR, keeping a single row per CDR3 protein. This sample yields around 300,000 distinct CDR3 sequences, of which roughly 6.9% are seen a single time; approximately 8% belongs to the top ten. Time point in this sample: patch test 1, 2 weeks after DPC sensitization. The treatment was: therapeutic diphenylcyclopropenone sensitization with weekly scalp DPC.

This chain links TRBV9 with TRBJ2-3; D unresolved. This specimen consisted of whole blood, obtained in connection with sensitization to the hapten diphenylcyclopropenone (DPC). The clonotype was recovered from a young woman with alopecia areata. Some clones in this sample may be carry-over from other donors' samples. The CDR3 DNA reads TGTGCCAGCAGCTACTCAGCCGCAGATACGCAGTATTTT. Its protein is CASSYSAADTQYF.